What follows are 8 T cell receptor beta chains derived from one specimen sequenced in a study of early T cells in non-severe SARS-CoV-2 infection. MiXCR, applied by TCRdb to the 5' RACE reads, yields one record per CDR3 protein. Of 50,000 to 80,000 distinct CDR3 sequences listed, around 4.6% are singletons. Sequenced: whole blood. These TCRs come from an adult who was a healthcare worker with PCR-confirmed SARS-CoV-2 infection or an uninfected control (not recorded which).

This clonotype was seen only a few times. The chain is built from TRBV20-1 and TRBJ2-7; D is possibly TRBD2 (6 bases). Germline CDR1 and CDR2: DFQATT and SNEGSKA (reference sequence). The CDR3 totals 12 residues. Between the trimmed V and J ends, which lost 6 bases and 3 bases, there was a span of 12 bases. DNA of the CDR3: TGCAGTGCCGGGCCGGGGGACTACGAGCAGTACTTC. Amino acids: CSAGPGDYEQYF.

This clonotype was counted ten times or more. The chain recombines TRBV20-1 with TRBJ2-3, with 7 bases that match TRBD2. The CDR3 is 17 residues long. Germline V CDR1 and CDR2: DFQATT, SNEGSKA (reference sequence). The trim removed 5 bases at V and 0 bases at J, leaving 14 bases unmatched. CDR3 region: CSAPDIAGDPSTDTQYF. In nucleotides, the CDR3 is TGCAGTGCTCCGGACATTGCGGGAGACCCCAGCACAGATACGCAGTATTTT.

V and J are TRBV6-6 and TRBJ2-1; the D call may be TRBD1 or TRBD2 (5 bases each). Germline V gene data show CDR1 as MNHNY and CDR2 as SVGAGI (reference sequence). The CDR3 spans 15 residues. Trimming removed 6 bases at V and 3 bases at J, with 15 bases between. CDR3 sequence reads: CASRSPGADYNEQFF. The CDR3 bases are TGTGCCAGCAGATCCCCCGGGGCGGACTACAATGAGCAGTTCTTC.

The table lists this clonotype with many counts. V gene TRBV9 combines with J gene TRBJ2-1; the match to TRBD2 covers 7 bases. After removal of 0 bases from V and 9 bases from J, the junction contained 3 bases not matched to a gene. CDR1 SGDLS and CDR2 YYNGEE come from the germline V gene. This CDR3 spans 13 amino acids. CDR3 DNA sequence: TGTGCCAGCAGCGTAGGAGGCGGGGGTGAGCAGTTCTTC. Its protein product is CASSVGGGGEQFF.

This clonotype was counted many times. CDR3 region: CASSRNKGETQYF. In DNA form, the CDR3 reads TGTGCCAGCAGCAGGAATAAGGGAGAGACCCAGTACTTC. The genes are TRBV3-1 and TRBJ2-5; D gene ambiguous. V lost 5 bases to trimming and J lost 4 bases, with 11 bases between them. Germline values: CDR1 LGHDT, CDR2 YNNKEL (reference sequence). The CDR3 runs 13 residues.

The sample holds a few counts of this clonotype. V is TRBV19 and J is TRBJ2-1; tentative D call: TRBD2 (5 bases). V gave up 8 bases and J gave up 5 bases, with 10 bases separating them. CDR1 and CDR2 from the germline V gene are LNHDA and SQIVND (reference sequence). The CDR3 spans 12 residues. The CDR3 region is CASGRDNNEQFF. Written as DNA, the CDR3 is TGTGCCAGTGGTCGGGATAACAATGAGCAGTTCTTC.

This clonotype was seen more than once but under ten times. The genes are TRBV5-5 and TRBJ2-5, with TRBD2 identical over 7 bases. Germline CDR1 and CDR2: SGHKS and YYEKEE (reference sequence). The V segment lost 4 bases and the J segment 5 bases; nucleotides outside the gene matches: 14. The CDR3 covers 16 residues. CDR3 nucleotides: TGTGCCAGCAGCATAACCACGGGAGGCCCAAGGGAGACCCAGTACTTC. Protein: CASSITTGGPRETQYF.

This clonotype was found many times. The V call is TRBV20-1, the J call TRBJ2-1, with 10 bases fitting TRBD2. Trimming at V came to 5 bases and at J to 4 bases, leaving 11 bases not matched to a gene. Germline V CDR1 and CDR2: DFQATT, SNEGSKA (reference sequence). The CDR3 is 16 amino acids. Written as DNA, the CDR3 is TGCAGTGCTCAGGACTCCGGGACTAGCGCATACAATGAGCAGTTCTTC. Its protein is CSAQDSGTSAYNEQFF.